This T cell receptor beta chain appears in the sequencing data of a study of cytomegalovirus exposure and HLA in healthy donors. CDR3 length: 17 amino acids. V was cut by 2 bases and J by 7 bases, with 23 bases left in between. Germline assignment: CDR1 SGHDN and CDR2 FVKESK. Concerning this clone itself: What it binds is unknown.

In the PCR, 60 Vbeta and 13 Jbeta primers were used. In the original analysis: An analysis performed later counted 70 million to 90 million unique TCR beta chains (approximately 12 million of them shared). The data were produced by immunoSEQ multiplex PCR, yet TCRdb's version contains in-frame clones alone and is incomplete. V and J calls and clone size are copied from that table; D and trimming were computed from the DNA. The data show about 140,000 clones, with approximately 79% seen just once and approximately 4% held by the top ten. Study-level results: TCR beta sequences numbering 15,000 to 20,000 were associated with HLA alleles at 0.05 false discovery rate in a later analysis.

V usage is TRBV14 and J usage is TRBJ1-2; a weak D match, TRBD1 (6 bases). The source material was PBMCs. The TCR comes from a middle-aged man in good health and CMV-seropositive. CDR3: CASSQLRSAGASSGYTF. DNA for the CDR3: TGTGCCAGCAGCCAACTTCGGTCCGCAGGGGCCTCGTCTGGCTACACCTTC.